The clone carrying this T cell receptor (beta chain) was detected only a few times. The antigen is unknown. This entry comes from a study of response to subunit inactivated influenza vaccine. Study results and caveats: The study's authors posited that every seasonal influenza vaccination enlists few new T cells.

Germline V CDR1 and CDR2: MGHDK, SYGVNS. V was pared by 6 bases and J by 5 bases, with 8 bases between. CDR3 length equals 13 residues. TCRdb itself ran the RT-PCR reads through MiXCR, one entry per CDR3 protein. Of some 180,000 distinct CDR3 sequences listed, about 9% were seen once; the top ten hold roughly 11%. This sequence joins TRBV25-1 and TRBJ1-6, with unresolved D. This receptor was taken from a man aged 45-65 years who received an inactivated influenza vaccine. The specimen comprised non-naive T cells sorted from PBMCs, sampled on the day of vaccination. As DNA, the CDR3 is TGTGCCAGCAGACCGGGCCATAATTCACCCCTCCACTTT. It codes for CASRPGHNSPLHF.